This is a list of T cell receptor beta chains from one sample in a study of blood T cell repertoires in COVID-19. Using immunoSEQ multiplex PCR, the repertoire was profiled, and TCRdb retains in-frame clones only, with some absent. The sample yields approximately 170,000 clones, about 91% seen once. Sequenced sample: PBMCs or T cells enriched from blood (not recorded which). Receptor source: a woman aged 18-35 years who had recovered from COVID-19. The CDR3 runs from the conserved cysteine through the conserved F or W. D genes are given only for firm matches. A clone size is listed for some rows: how often the clone was seen (once, few, many), or a class if it is expanded.

j_call v_call clone_size d_call cdr3_aa cdr3_nt
TRBJ2-2 TRBV6-1 . . CASSEALLIPTGELFF TGTGCCAGCAGTGAAGCCCTACTGATCCCCACCGGGGAGCTGTTTTTT
TRBJ1-2 TRBV7-9 once . CASTISDKYHYGYTF TGTGCCAGCACCATCTCGGACAAGTACCACTATGGCTACACCTTC
TRBJ2-1 TRBV27 . . CASSPGGLANNEQFF TGTGCCAGCAGCCCGGGCGGGCTGGCCAACAATGAGCAGTTCTTC
TRBJ2-2 TRBV19 . TRBD1 CASSMQRPGQGAGTNTGELFF TGTGCCAGTAGTATGCAACGCCCGGGACAGGGGGCTGGAACGAACACCGGGGAGCTGTTTTTT
TRBJ1-2 TRBV6-5 . TRBD1 CASSRAGGESRGYTF TGTGCCAGCAGTAGAGCAGGGGGCGAATCAAGGGGCTACACCTTC
TRBJ1-3 TRBV10-3 . . CAIRSSGNTIYF TGTGCCATCAGGAGCTCTGGAAACACCATATATTTT
TRBJ2-1 TRBV6-2/TRBV6-3 . TRBD2 CASSYSAGGSSYNEQFF TGTGCCAGCAGTTACTCTGCGGGAGGGTCGTCCTACAATGAGCAGTTCTTC
TRBJ2-1 TRBV7-8 . . CASSPLPFGSYNEQFF TGTGCCAGCAGCCCTCTTCCCTTCGGCTCCTACAATGAGCAGTTCTTC
TRBJ2-2 TRBV3-1/TRBV3-2 . TRBD2 CASSLTSGANTGELFF TGTGCCAGCAGCCTAACTAGCGGGGCTAACACCGGGGAGCTGTTTTTT
TRBJ1-2 TRBV18 . . CASSPPAGQGNYGYTF TGTGCCAGCTCTCCCCCCGCGGGGCAGGGAAACTATGGCTACACCTTC
TRBJ2-7 TRBV5-1 . TRBD1 CASSLEGTGEQYF TGCGCCAGCAGCTTGGAAGGGACAGGCGAGCAGTACTTC
TRBJ2-1 TRBV6-4 . TRBD1 CASSARTGNEQFF TGTGCCAGCAGTGCCAGGACAGGGAACGAGCAGTTCTTC
TRBJ2-7 TRBV7-6 . . CASTGTDSEQYF TGTGCCAGCACCGGTACGGACAGTGAGCAGTACTTC
TRBJ2-4 TRBV3-1/TRBV3-2 . TRBD1 CASSQGTPGQGIAKNIQYF TGTGCCAGCAGCCAAGGAACTCCCGGACAGGGAATAGCCAAAAACATTCAGTACTTC
TRBJ2-1 TRBV30 . . CAWSFSGVGEQFF TGTGCCTGGAGTTTTAGCGGCGTTGGTGAGCAGTTCTTC
TRBJ2-3 TRBV27 . TRBD2 CASSLWGSGESRTDTQYF TGTGCCAGCAGTTTATGGGGTAGCGGGGAAAGTCGCACAGATACGCAGTATTTT
TRBJ2-7 TRBV4-1 . TRBD2 CASSQGYLAELPTYEQYF TGCGCCAGCAGCCAAGGGTACCTAGCGGAACTTCCGACCTACGAGCAGTACTTC
TRBJ2-1 TRBV28 . TRBD2 CASSLGGRPYNEQFF TGTGCCAGCAGTTTAGGCGGGAGGCCCTACAATGAGCAGTTCTTC
TRBJ2-2 TRBV7-9 . . CATPRTAQTGELFF TGTGCCACCCCGAGGACAGCCCAAACCGGGGAGCTGTTTTTT
TRBJ2-7 TRBV6-1 . . CASSDYNAQYF TGTGCCAGCAGTGATTACAACGCGCAGTACTTC
TRBJ2-6 TRBV7-3 . . CASRGPGANVLTF TGTGCCAGCAGGGGGCCTGGGGCCAACGTCCTGACTTTC
TRBJ1-3 TRBV6-5 . . CASEPTNGNTIYF TGTGCCAGCGAGCCCACTAATGGAAACACCATATATTTT
TRBJ1-2 TRBV7-2 . TRBD1 CASSLSLDRGYGYTF TGTGCCAGCAGCTTGAGTTTAGACAGGGGGTACGGCTACACCTTC
TRBJ2-7 TRBV16 . . CASSHDSYEQYF TGTGCCAGCAGCCACGACAGCTACGAGCAGTACTTC
TRBJ1-2 TRBV18 . . CASSRENLGNYGYTF TGTGCCAGCTCACGGGAGAATCTGGGGAACTATGGCTACACCTTC
TRBJ2-7 TRBV19 . . CASRETSLSYEQYF TGTGCCAGTAGGGAGACTAGTCTCTCCTACGAGCAGTACTTC